This T cell receptor beta chain was identified in a study of identical twins. This CDR3 region has 13 residues. Germline V lookup: CDR1 ENHRY, CDR2 SYGVKD. Trimming cost V 8 bases and J 3 bases, with 13 bases left between them. A few counts support this clonotype. The cDNA had a unique molecular identifier and a template-switch universal primer site. TCRdb itself ran the 5' RACE reads through MiXCR, one entry per CDR3 protein. The sample includes hundreds of thousands of distinct CDR3 sequences, 18% seen only once; the top ten take 13%. This sample also belongs to another study, concerning T cells expressing NK-cell markers. From that second work: Investigators obtained TCR beta repertoires from sorted CD3+CD56+NKG2C+, CD3+CD56+NKG2C- and CD3+CD56-NKG2C+ T cells.

The clonotype originates from a woman younger than 30 in good health. The chain carries TRBV10-3 and TRBJ1-2; perhaps TRBD1 as D (5 bases). The sequencing sample was made of PBMCs. CDR3 DNA: TGTGCCATCGCGACAGCGGGGCACTATGGCTACACCTTC. Translation: CAIATAGHYGYTF.